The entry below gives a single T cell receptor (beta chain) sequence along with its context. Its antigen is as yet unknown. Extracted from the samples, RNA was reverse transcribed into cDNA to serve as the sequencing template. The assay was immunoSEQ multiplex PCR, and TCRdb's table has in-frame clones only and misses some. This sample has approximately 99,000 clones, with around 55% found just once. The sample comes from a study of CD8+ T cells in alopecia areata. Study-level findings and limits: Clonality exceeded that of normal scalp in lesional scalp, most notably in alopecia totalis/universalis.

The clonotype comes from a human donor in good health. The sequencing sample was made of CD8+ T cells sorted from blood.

The DNA for the CDR3 is TGTGCCAGCAGTTTAGGACAGGGGTCAGATACGCAGTATTTT. As protein: CASSLGQGSDTQYF. The chain carries TRBV28 and TRBJ2-3; 9 bases align to TRBD1. CDR1 and CDR2 from the germline V gene are MDHEN and SYDVKM. The CDR3 is 14 amino acids. The V segment lost 2 bases and the J segment 4 bases; nucleotides outside the gene matches: 1.